These 17 T cell receptor beta chains were sequenced from one sample in a study of CD8+ T cells in alopecia areata. Specified treatment: oral pan-JAK inhibitor, 5-10 mg twice daily. TCR sequencing used cDNA made by reverse transcription of extracted RNA. The protocol was immunoSEQ multiplex PCR, while the TCRdb copy is restricted to in-frame clones and leaves out a portion. The data show roughly 190,000 clones, roughly 60% seen once. The sequencing here drew on CD4+ T cells sorted from blood, taken between weeks 47 and 50, from a patient treated with tofacitinib. The receptors shown here come from a human donor with alopecia areata.

There are a few counts of this clone. V is TRBV7-2 and J is TRBJ1-2; D is unresolved. The germline gives CDR1 SGHTA, CDR2 FQGNSA. The CDR3 spans 13 residues. V was shortened by 4 bases and J by 2 bases, with 8 bases between the two germline ends. The CDR3 loop reads CASSSRRNYGYTF. The CDR3 DNA is TGTGCCAGCAGCTCCCGGCGGAACTATGGCTACACCTTC. The whole variable domain, filled in from reference TRBV7-2 and TRBJ1-2, reads GAGVSQSPSNKVTEKGKDVELRCDPISGHTALYWYRQSLGQGLEFLIYFQGNSAPDKSGLPSDRFSAERTGGSVSTLTIQRTQQEDSAVYLCASSSRRNYGYTFGSGTRLTVV.

The table lists this clone with a count of one. V usage is TRBV5-1 and J usage is TRBJ2-7; D is unclear. Trimming removed 4 bases from V and 0 bases from J, with 8 bases in between. The CDR3 loop spans 13 amino acids. Germline values: CDR1 SGHRS, CDR2 YFSETQ. The CDR3 DNA follows: TGCGCCAGCAGCCCCGGATACTCCTACGAGCAGTACTTC. Translation: CASSPGYSYEQYF.

V and J are TRBV5-1 and TRBJ1-2; no firm D call. CDR3 length: 13 amino acids. CDR1 and CDR2 (germline): SGHRS, YFSETQ. Trimming cost V 0 bases and J 11 bases, with 14 bases left between them. The CDR3 DNA reads as TGCGCCAGCAGCTTGGAGGACTCTGGGATTTACACCTTC. The encoded protein is CASSLEDSGIYTF.

Comment on this clone: The sample contains more than one DNA sequence encoding this CDR3. The V gene is TRBV30, the J gene TRBJ2-5; D unclear. Per the germline V gene, CDR1 is GTSNPN and CDR2 is SVGIG (reference sequence). V lost 2 bases and J 5 bases, leaving 9 bases between the germline ends. This CDR3 has 12 residues. The CDR3 coding sequence is TGTGCCTGGAGTCTCCGAAGGGAGACCCAGTACTTC. Translating it yields CAWSLRRETQYF.

The chain employs TRBV25-1 and TRBJ2-6; 7 bases map to TRBD1. J gave up 3 bases and V 7 bases, and 3 bases lay outside the gene matches. Germline V lookup: CDR1 MGHDK, CDR2 SYGVNS. This CDR3 spans 14 amino acids. This chain's CDR3 is CASNDRVGANVLTF. CDR3 sequence (DNA): TGTGCCAGCAACGACAGGGTTGGGGCCAACGTCCTGACTTTC.

The chain combines TRBV28 with TRBJ2-3, with 9 bases lining up with TRBD1. Germline trimming cut 2 bases from V and 5 bases from J; bases unmatched to any gene: 8. In germline, CDR1 is MDHEN, CDR2 SYDVKM. There are 16 residues in the CDR3. Here the CDR3 reads CASSLQGQGQGDTQYF. As DNA, the CDR3 is TGTGCCAGCAGTTTACAAGGACAGGGACAGGGAGATACGCAGTATTTT. The variable domain in full, with the rest retrieved from reference TRBV28 and TRBJ2-3, is DVKVTQSSRYLVKRTGEKVFLECVQDMDHENMFWYRQDPGLGLRLIYFSYDVKMKEKGDIPEGYSVSREKKERFSLILESASTNQTSMYLCASSLQGQGQGDTQYFGPGTRLTVL.

In its sample, this clone was seen a few times. This chain joins TRBV29-1 and TRBJ1-2; 7 nucleotides match TRBD1. Losses at the gene ends were 1 base for V and 5 bases for J; bases not matched to a gene: 13. Germline loops: CDR1 SQVTM, CDR2 ANQGSEA. The CDR3 is 16 residues long. The DNA for the CDR3 is TGCAGCGTTGAAGCCTCTCGGGGACAGCGAGATTATGGCTACACCTTC. Protein product: CSVEASRGQRDYGYTF.

The V and J genes are TRBV29-1 and TRBJ2-2; D ambiguous. The CDR3 length is 13 residues. CDR1 and CDR2 from the germline V gene are SQVTM and ANQGSEA. The germline V and J ends were trimmed by 7 bases and 5 bases, with 14 bases remaining between them. This CDR3 reads CSARTGGTGELFF. In nucleotides, the CDR3 is TGCAGCGCCCGGACGGGCGGTACCGGGGAGCTGTTTTTT.

The chain combines TRBV9 with TRBJ1-2; D gene unclear. The CDR3 has 10 residues. Germline values: CDR1 SGDLS, CDR2 YYNGEE. V shed 6 bases and J shed 3 bases, with 3 bases lying between them. The chain's CDR3 is CASMYYGYTF. The CDR3 DNA is TGTGCCAGCATGTACTATGGCTACACCTTC.

This clone was counted only a few times. V is TRBV7-2 and J is TRBJ2-4; either TRBD1 or TRBD2 may fit D (5 bases each). CDR1 and CDR2 from the germline V gene are SGHTA and FQGNSA. The V gene lost 1 base and the J gene lost 1 base, with 11 bases spanning the gap. CDR3 size: 16 residues. CDR3 nucleotide sequence: TGTGCCAGCAGCTTAGGAGCCTGGGGGGCCAAAAACATTCAGTACTTC. Amino acids: CASSLGAWGAKNIQYF.

This clone was seen a few times. This sequence joins TRBV29-1 and TRBJ1-5; 7 positions agree with TRBD1. J gave up 3 bases and V 6 bases, and 11 bases lay outside the gene matches. CDR1 and CDR2 from the germline V gene are SQVTM and ANQGSEA. The length of the CDR3 is 15 residues. The CDR3 reads CSVLTPGTDNQPQHF. The CDR3 DNA reads as TGCAGCGTCCTCACACCCGGGACAGACAATCAGCCCCAGCATTTT.

Here the CDR3 reads CATSRRRTGSNQPQHF. CDR3 in DNA: TGTGCCACCAGCCGACGAAGGACAGGTAGCAATCAGCCCCAGCATTTT. The V gene is TRBV15, the J gene TRBJ1-5; 7 bases map to TRBD1. Germline trimming cut 5 bases from V and 0 bases from J; bases unmatched to any gene: 7. The germline V gene has CDR1 LNHNV and CDR2 YYDKDF (reference sequence). The CDR3 is made up of 16 amino acids.

This clone was seen many times. The rearrangement links TRBV7-3 to TRBJ2-3; D is ambiguous. Germline V CDR1 and CDR2: SGHTA, FQGTGA. The CDR3 is 13 residues long. With 5 bases removed from V and 4 bases from J, the gap between germline ends came to 10 bases. CDR3 sequence reads: CASSLRLADTQYF. Written as DNA, the CDR3 is TGTGCCAGCAGCCTTCGCCTGGCAGATACGCAGTATTTT.

The chain's CDR3 is CASSYAETANYGYTF. Written as DNA, the CDR3 is TGTGCCAGCAGTTACGCCGAGACAGCTAACTATGGCTACACCTTC. The chain recombines TRBV6-5 with TRBJ1-2; D may be TRBD1 (5 bases). The ends were cut back, 2 bases at V and 0 bases at J, with 10 bases in the middle. From germline, CDR1 is MNHEY and CDR2 SVGAGI. This CDR3 spans 15 amino acids.

CDR3 sequence (DNA): TGTGCCTGGAGTGTAGACGGGCTTGGGAATTCACCCCTCCACTTT. Translated: CAWSVDGLGNSPLHF. The chain has TRBV30 and TRBJ1-6; D is uncertain. The CDR3 totals 15 residues. CDR1 GTSNPN and CDR2 SVGIG come from the germline V gene (reference sequence). Trimming took off 0 bases at V and 7 bases at J, with 13 bases between the two ends.

Only one count was recorded for this clone. V usage is TRBV30 and J usage is TRBJ1-6; TRBD1 aligns across 10 bases. CDR1 is GTSNPN, CDR2 SVGIG, per germline (reference sequence). CDR3 length: 15 residues. V was clipped by 2 bases and J by 10 bases; unmatched bases: 8. CDR3 region: CAWSLRGTGDSPLHF. CDR3 sequence (DNA): TGTGCCTGGAGTCTCAGGGGGACAGGGGACTCACCCCTCCACTTT.

The V gene is TRBV15, the J gene TRBJ2-7; D is undetermined. The germline V gene encodes CDR1 LNHNV and CDR2 YYDKDF (reference sequence). Trimming took off 0 bases at V and 6 bases at J, with 15 bases between the two ends. The CDR3 totals 15 residues. Written as DNA, the CDR3 is TGTGCCACCAGCAGAGACAGGCTCCCCACAAGCGAGCAGTACTTC. Translated: CATSRDRLPTSEQYF.